The clone carrying this TCR beta chain was counted ten times or more. TCRdb recomputed calls from the 5' RACE reads with MiXCR, one row per CDR3 protein. Of roughly 30,000 distinct CDR3 sequences listed, 5.5% to 7.5% were seen once; the top ten hold about 34%. This record comes from a study of early T cells in non-severe SARS-CoV-2 infection. In germline, CDR1 is LNHDA, CDR2 SQIVND (reference sequence). The CDR3 runs 14 residues. Deletions cut 5 bases from V and 2 bases from J, with 13 bases between. This rearrangement joins TRBV19 to TRBJ2-7, with D maybe TRBD1 (7 bases). Sequencing used whole blood, obtained at baseline. The sequence was obtained from an adult who was a healthcare worker with PCR-confirmed SARS-CoV-2 infection or an uninfected control (not recorded which). The CDR3 region has the DNA TGTGCCAGTAGTGACCCAGGGGGGCCCTACGAGCAGTACTTC. Its translation is CASSDPGGPYEQYF.